A single sample gave rise to the 13 T cell receptor beta chains below, sequenced in a study of T cells in Graves' hyperthyroidism and ophthalmopathy (dated by TCRdb to between 2017 and 2020). The library relied on multiplex PCR. The run used an Illumina HiSeq 2000. TCR beta CDR3 regions were amplified from RNA transcripts. The first round of RT-PCR for the TCR CDR3 was performed with the HTBI primer set and the Qiagen OneStep RT-PCR kit. Using fastp trimming at Q25 and MiXCR clonotype assembly, TCRdb reanalyzed the public sequencing data and kept in-frame beta chains. Every entry covers one CDR3 protein and lists the most common genes and DNA from its rows. Present in this sample are a few hundred thousand distinct CDR3 sequences, 21% of which were seen just once. Together, the top ten hold over 40% of the sample. Sequencing was performed on blood. The receptors were sampled from a woman in her 50s with Graves' hyperthyroidism.

The chain couples TRBV6-1 to TRBJ1-4; the D gene is possibly TRBD1 (6 bases). The CDR3 covers 14 residues. CDR1 is MNHNS and CDR2 is SASEGT in the germline V gene. V lost 6 bases and J lost 6, with 14 bases in between. CDR3 DNA sequence: TGTGCCAGCAGACGGAACAGGGTTGATGAAAAACTGTTTTTT. It encodes CASRRNRVDEKLFF.

V is TRBV27 and J is TRBJ1-2, with D perhaps matching TRBD1 (5 bases). The CDR3 length is 15 residues. V lost 2 bases and J lost 3, with 13 bases in between. Germline V CDR1 and CDR2: MNHEY, SMNVEV (reference sequence). The DNA for the CDR3 is TGTGCCAGCAGTTTACAAGGCAGGGATGACTATGGCTACACCTTC. Translation gives CASSLQGRDDYGYTF.

The sample holds many counts of this clonotype. The CDR3 protein is CASSLSTRTSGRTYNEQFF. In nucleotides, the CDR3 is TGTGCCAGCAGTTTAAGTACCCGGACTAGCGGGAGAACCTACAATGAGCAGTTCTTC. This chain links TRBV28 with TRBJ2-1; 13 bases agree with TRBD2. The V segment lost 2 bases and the J segment 2 bases; nucleotides outside the gene matches: 9. The CDR3 spans 19 residues. Germline V gene sequence: CDR1 MDHEN, CDR2 SYDVKM.

This clonotype was detected many times. This chain connects TRBV5-1 to TRBJ1-2, with D perhaps TRBD1 (6 bases). V was clipped by 5 bases and J by 4 bases, with 18 bases between them. CDR1 and CDR2 (germline): SGHRS, YFSETQ. The CDR3 extends over 15 amino acids. This chain's CDR3 is CASRQTPGETYGYTF. In nucleotides, the CDR3 is TGCGCCAGCAGACAAACCCCAGGGGAGACCTATGGCTACACCTTC.

The sample holds many counts of this clonotype. The gene calls are TRBV2 and TRBJ2-6; the D gene could be TRBD1 or TRBD2 (5 bases each). The CDR3 loop spans 16 amino acids. V shed 8 bases and J shed 4 bases, with 18 bases lying between them. Germline CDR1 SNHLY, CDR2 FYNNEI. CDR3 sequence (DNA): TGTGCCAGCGTTACGCCCAGGGAGTCGGGGGCCAACGTCCTGACTTTC. It encodes CASVTPRESGANVLTF.

The V call is TRBV27, the J call TRBJ2-3, with TRBD2 matching over 11 bases. This CDR3 comprises 16 residues. Germline CDR1 and CDR2: MNHEY and SMNVEV (reference sequence). The ends lost 3 bases at V and 1 base at J; junction bases unmatched: 3. CDR3 in DNA: TGTGCCAGCAGTTTGAAACTAGCGGGGGGCACAGATACGCAGTATTTT. Its protein product is CASSLKLAGGTDTQYF.

The chain couples TRBV12-3 or TRBV12-4 to TRBJ2-7, with 11 nucleotides matching TRBD2. With V trimmed by 0 bases and J by 3 bases, 10 bases remained unmatched. The CDR3 is 18 residues long. The CDR3 spells CASSLAGGRLAGYYEQYF. CDR3 coding DNA: TGTGCCAGCAGTTTAGCTGGGGGAAGACTAGCGGGGTACTACGAGCAGTACTTC.

At least ten counts were recorded for this clonotype. The J gene is TRBJ2-7, the V gene TRBV28, with a tentative D call TRBD1 (6 bases). Looked up from germline, CDR1 is MDHEN and CDR2 is SYDVKM. This CDR3 has 15 residues. Between the trimmed V and J ends, which lost 4 bases and 2 bases, there was a span of 15 bases. The CDR3 DNA reads TGTGCCAGCAGTTCCTCAGGGGAGTCCACCTACGAGCAGTACTTC. Translated, it gives CASSSSGESTYEQYF.

This clonotype occurred many times. The chain has TRBV27 and TRBJ2-7; either TRBD1 or TRBD2 may fit D (5 bases each). Trimming left V 6 bases short and J 0 bases short, with 15 bases between. CDR3 size: 15 residues. Germline CDR1 is MNHEY and CDR2 is SMNVEV (reference sequence). The CDR3 loop reads CASSTPGRSSYEQYF. The CDR3 DNA reads as TGTGCCAGCAGCACCCCGGGACGGAGCTCCTACGAGCAGTACTTC.

This clonotype was recorded many times. The J gene is TRBJ2-7, the V gene TRBV7-9; no definite D call. This CDR3 spans 14 amino acids. The V gene lost 5 bases and the J gene lost 3 bases, with 14 bases spanning the gap. Per germline, CDR1 SEHNR and CDR2 FQNEAQ (reference sequence). The CDR3 loop is CASSPPGEYYEQYF. The CDR3 DNA follows: TGTGCCAGCAGCCCTCCTGGAGAATACTACGAGCAGTACTTC.

This clonotype was counted only a few times. This chain connects TRBV11-3 to TRBJ1-3; possible D gene TRBD1, 5 bases. The CDR3 loop spans 15 amino acids. Between the trimmed V and J ends, which lost 2 bases and 0 bases, there was a span of 8 bases. CDR1 is SGHNT, CDR2 YENEEA, per germline. CDR3 sequence reads: CASSLFTGSGNTIYF. CDR3 DNA sequence: TGTGCCAGCAGCTTATTTACAGGCTCTGGAAACACCATATATTTT.

This clonotype was seen many times. This chain uses TRBV20-1 with TRBJ1-5; 7 bases match TRBD1. The CDR3 length is 13 residues. V shed 5 bases, J shed 2 bases, and the junction held 3 bases outside the gene matches. Germline CDR1 reads DFQATT; CDR2 reads SNEGSKA (reference sequence). CDR3 nucleotide sequence: TGCAGTGCTTTAGGACAGGGCAATCAGCCCCAGCATTTT. Translation gives CSALGQGNQPQHF.

The J gene is TRBJ1-6, the V gene TRBV20-1; TRBD1 matches at 10 bases. The CDR3 contains 15 residues. Germline V CDR1 and CDR2: DFQATT, SNEGSKA (reference sequence). The V gene end was trimmed by 7 bases and the J gene end by 8 bases; junction bases not matched to a gene: 11. CDR3 residues: CSVREPGQGHSPLHF. The CDR3 DNA sequence: TGCAGTGTTAGGGAGCCGGGACAGGGGCATTCACCCCTCCACTTT.